This entry lists 9 T cell receptor beta chains sequenced from one sample in a study of T cell responses to AZD1222 COVID-19 vaccine (dated by TCRdb to the early 2020s). This specimen's time point label, interpreted: baseline before first vaccination. Libraries came from the immunoSEQ multiplex PCR assay. TCRdb took this table from immuneACCESS and kept in-frame rearrangements with V and J called. Such tables lack part of the clones; where checked against another copy, unresolved V genes explain under half of the gap, and the rest is unexplained. Present in this sample are about 160,000 clones, approximately 91% of which were seen just once. Roughly 5.5% of the sample lies in the top ten. The sequences come from peripheral blood, collected on day 0 of AZD1222 vaccination. The receptors originated from an adult in good health.

This chain uses TRBV19 with TRBJ1-5, with 9 bases lining up with TRBD1. J lost 4 bases, V lost 7 bases, and 5 bases had no gene match. Germline CDR1 LNHDA, CDR2 SQIVND (reference sequence). The CDR3 extends over 14 amino acids. CDR3 bases: TGTGCCAGTACCGTAGGGACAGGGAATCAGCCCCAGCATTTT. Protein: CASTVGTGNQPQHF.

The chain is built from TRBV9 and TRBJ1-2; D not resolved. The CDR3 contains 11 residues. Trimming removed 5 bases from V and 8 bases from J, with 10 bases in between. Germline V gene sequence: CDR1 SGDLS, CDR2 YYNGEE. CDR3 protein: CASRDLGGYTF. As DNA, the CDR3 is TGTGCCAGCAGGGACTTGGGCGGCTACACCTTC.

The J gene is TRBJ2-2, the V gene TRBV5-4; 10 nucleotides agree with TRBD2. Trimming at V came to 4 bases and at J to 7 bases, leaving 16 bases not matched to a gene. The CDR3 spans 18 residues. Germline V gene lookup returns CDR1 SGHNT and CDR2 YYREEE (reference sequence). CDR3 in amino acids: CASSPKASGGAPSGELFF. The DNA for the CDR3 is TGTGCCAGCAGCCCTAAGGCGAGCGGGGGGGCCCCGAGCGGGGAGCTGTTTTTT.

CDR3 nucleotides: TGTGCCAGCAGGGGGGGAGGCGTGAACACTGAAGCTTTCTTT. Protein product: CASRGGGVNTEAFF. The chain recombines TRBV28 with TRBJ1-1; possibly TRBD1 for D (5 bases). Trimming left V 6 bases short and J 0 bases short, with 11 bases between. The CDR3 consists of 14 residues. The germline V gene encodes CDR1 MDHEN and CDR2 SYDVKM. Supplemented by reference TRBV28 and TRBJ1-1, the full variable domain reads DVKVTQSSRYLVKRTGEKVFLECVQDMDHENMFWYRQDPGLGLRLIYFSYDVKMKEKGDIPEGYSVSREKKERFSLILESASTNQTSMYLCASRGGGVNTEAFFGQGTRLTVV.

This chain joins TRBV3-1 (or the pseudogene TRBV3-2) and TRBJ1-1; weak D call: TRBD1 (6 bases). CDR1 is LGHDT, CDR2 YNNKEL, per germline (reference sequence). V lost 1 base and J 3 bases, leaving 9 bases between the germline ends. CDR3 length equals 14 residues. The CDR3 sequence is CASSQGGQHTEAFF. DNA of the CDR3: TGTGCCAGCAGCCAAGGGGGGCAGCACACTGAAGCTTTCTTT.

The rearrangement links TRBV7-2 to TRBJ1-6, with 7 nucleotides matching TRBD1. There are 14 residues in the CDR3. V dropped 6 bases and J dropped 10; count of bases not matched to a gene: 9. Germline V gene sequence: CDR1 SGHTA, CDR2 FQGNSA. CDR3 protein: CASSPDRVGSPLHF. CDR3 sequence (DNA): TGTGCCAGCAGTCCCGACAGGGTAGGATCACCCCTCCACTTT.

The V call is TRBV15, the J call TRBJ1-1, with D hard to call. The V gene's germline CDR1 is LNHNV and CDR2 YYDKDF (reference sequence). V was shortened by 0 bases and J by 1 base, with 9 bases between the two germline ends. The CDR3 has 15 residues. The DNA of the CDR3 is TGTGCCACCAGCAGAGATCATCGAGAGAACACTGAAGCTTTCTTT. It encodes CATSRDHRENTEAFF.

The chain joins TRBV6-4 to TRBJ2-1; D is unresolved. This CDR3 has 11 amino acids. Germline CDR1 MRHNA, CDR2 SNTAGT. V lost 3 bases to trimming and J lost 11 bases, with 8 bases between them. The chain's CDR3 is CASSEGLQQFF. In DNA, the CDR3 is TGTGCCAGCAGTGAGGGCCTCCAGCAGTTCTTC.

The chain employs TRBV3-1 (or the pseudogene TRBV3-2) and TRBJ1-4; 8 nucleotides match TRBD1. This CDR3 has 15 residues. Trimming at V came to 2 bases and at J to 5 bases, leaving 4 bases not matched to a gene. Germline V gene sequence: CDR1 LGHDT, CDR2 YNNKEL (reference sequence). The CDR3 is CASSQQGAGNEKLFF. Here the CDR3 DNA reads TGTGCCAGCAGCCAACAGGGGGCAGGAAATGAAAAACTGTTTTTT.